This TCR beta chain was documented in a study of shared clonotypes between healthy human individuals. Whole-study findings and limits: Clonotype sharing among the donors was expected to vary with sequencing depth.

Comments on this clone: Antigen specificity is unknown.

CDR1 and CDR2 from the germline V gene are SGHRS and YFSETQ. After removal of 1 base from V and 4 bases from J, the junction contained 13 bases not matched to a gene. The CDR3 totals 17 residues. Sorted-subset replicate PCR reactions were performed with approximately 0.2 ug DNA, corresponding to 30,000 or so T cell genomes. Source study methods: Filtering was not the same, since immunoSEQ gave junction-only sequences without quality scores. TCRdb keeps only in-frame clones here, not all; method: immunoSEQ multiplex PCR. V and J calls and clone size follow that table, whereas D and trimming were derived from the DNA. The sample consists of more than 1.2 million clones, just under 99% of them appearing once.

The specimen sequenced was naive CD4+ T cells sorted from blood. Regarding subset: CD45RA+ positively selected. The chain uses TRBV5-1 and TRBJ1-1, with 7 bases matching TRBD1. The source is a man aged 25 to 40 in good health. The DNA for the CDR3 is TGCGCCAGCAGCTTGCGACAGGGTCAACTATCGGGCACTGAAGCTTTCTTT. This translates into CASSLRQGQLSGTEAFF.